One and the same sample provided the 8 T cell receptor beta chains below, sequenced in a study of blood T cells in healthy people across ages. A sample-barcoded 5' primer and a J-beta primer mix were used in a second PCR of roughly 7 to 12 cycles. TCRdb independently ran MiXCR on the 5' RACE reads; one entry per CDR3 protein. The table has a few hundred thousand distinct CDR3 sequences, 25% to 30% seen once. The sample consisted of blood. Source of these receptors: a woman in her sixties or seventies in good health.

V gene TRBV7-2 combines with J gene TRBJ2-2, with no clear D. Germline V gene data show CDR1 as SGHTA and CDR2 as FQGNSA. V was shortened by 2 bases and J by 4 bases, with 11 bases between the two germline ends. The CDR3 runs 15 residues. CDR3 amino acids: CASSLPAQATGELFF. Written as DNA, the CDR3 is TGTGCCAGCAGCTTACCAGCCCAGGCCACCGGGGAGCTGTTTTTT.

This clonotype has only a few counts. The genes are TRBV6-5 and TRBJ2-5; tentatively, D is TRBD1 (6 bases). CDR3 size: 15 residues. V was cut by 6 bases and J by 11 bases, with 25 bases left in between. Germline V gene lookup returns CDR1 MNHEY and CDR2 SVGAGI. Here the CDR3 reads CASRDSLSPVHKQYF. The CDR3 nucleotides are TGTGCCAGCAGGGACAGCTTGTCACCGGTACACAAGCAGTACTTC.

The V and J genes are TRBV2 and TRBJ1-1; tentative D call: TRBD1 (6 bases). The V gene's germline CDR1 is SNHLY and CDR2 FYNNEI. The CDR3 covers 14 residues. Trimming took off 6 bases at V and 3 bases at J, with 14 bases between the two ends. The CDR3 region is CASRVTGPDTEAFF. CDR3 bases: TGTGCCAGCAGAGTTACAGGGCCGGACACTGAAGCTTTCTTT.

This clonotype came up a few times. This rearrangement joins TRBV2 to TRBJ2-7; a possible D gene is TRBD1 (6 bases). Germline loops: CDR1 SNHLY, CDR2 FYNNEI. Between the trimmed V and J ends, which lost 6 bases and 3 bases, there was a span of 12 bases. The CDR3 loop spans 13 amino acids. The CDR3 DNA reads TGTGCCAGCAGAAGACAGGCCAACTACGAGCAGTACTTC. Its protein product is CASRRQANYEQYF.

This clonotype was seen only a few times. The chain is built from TRBV2 and TRBJ2-3; D is tentatively TRBD1 or TRBD2 (5 bases each). Germline V gene sequence: CDR1 SNHLY, CDR2 FYNNEI. CDR3 length: 14 residues. V gave up 6 bases and J gave up 2 bases, with 12 bases separating them. CDR3 loop: CASRMGTITDTQYF. The CDR3 DNA follows: TGTGCCAGCAGGATGGGGACCATCACAGATACGCAGTATTTT.

The chain couples TRBV6-5 to TRBJ1-5, with D unresolved. This CDR3 region has 12 residues. CDR1 is MNHEY, CDR2 SVGAGI, per germline. V lost 4 bases, J lost 7 bases, and 8 bases lay in between. As DNA, the CDR3 is TGTGCCAGCAGTTCCGGGAGCCAGCCCCAGCATTTT. Amino acid sequence: CASSSGSQPQHF.

The V call is TRBV10-3, the J call TRBJ2-5; D is undetermined. Trimming shortened V by 4 bases and J by 3 bases, and 9 bases separated the two germline ends. The CDR3 has 13 residues. CDR1 ENHRY and CDR2 SYGVKD come from the germline V gene. The CDR3 sequence: CAISGAEKETQYF. For the CDR3, the DNA is TGTGCCATCAGTGGGGCGGAGAAAGAGACCCAGTACTTC.

This clonotype has just a few counts. This rearrangement joins TRBV7-9 to TRBJ2-3; 7 bases line up with TRBD1. CDR3 length equals 16 residues. Per the germline V gene, CDR1 is SEHNR and CDR2 is FQNEAQ (reference sequence). The junction had 12 bases not matched to a gene; V was cut back by 5 bases and J by 4 bases. CDR3 amino acids: CASSPSTGTIADTQYF. Written as DNA, the CDR3 is TGTGCCAGCAGCCCCTCGACAGGGACAATCGCAGATACGCAGTATTTT. Together with reference TRBV7-9 and TRBJ2-3, the CDR3 gives the full variable domain: DTGVSQNPRHKITKRGQNVTFRCDPISEHNRLYWYRQTLGQGPEFLTYFQNEAQLEKSRLLSDRFSAERPKGSFSTLEIQRTEQGDSAMYLCASSPSTGTIADTQYFGPGTRLTVL.